This record looks at one TCR beta chain sequence and its context. The data belong to a study of CD8 T cells in Susac syndrome. Random-hexamer reverse transcription was applied to roughly 0.5 to 1 ug RNA. TCRdb ran MiXCR on the immunoSEQ multiplex PCR reads and lists one entry per CDR3 protein. This table has 50,000 to 55,000 distinct CDR3 sequences, around 93% appearing once. The CD8+ and CD4+ T cells were negatively isolated, with the TEMRA cells enriched by FACS. CDR1 and CDR2 from the germline V gene are GTSNPN and SVGIG (reference sequence). There are 13 residues in the CDR3. The source is a human donor with Susac syndrome. The chain uses TRBV30 and TRBJ2-1; 9 bases are a match to TRBD1. The specimen was CD8+ T cells from PBMCs. CDR3: CAAGLTGGDEQFF. The DNA for the CDR3 is TGTGCTGCCGGGCTCACAGGGGGCGATGAGCAGTTCTTC.